This T cell receptor (beta chain) stems from a study of breast tumors, draining lymph nodes, adjacent tissues (dated by TCRdb to about 2016). At the level of the whole study: In breast cancer patients, the study compared the TCR beta repertoires of tumor, adjacent nontumor tissue and axillary lymph nodes. The study was designed to assess the relationships and possible T-cell exchange between tumor, surrounding tissue and draining lymph node repertoires in human breast cancer.

This clonotype was recorded many times. What this receptor recognizes is not known. No base quality information exists; no much larger clone differs at one position. A distance of 14 bases separates the germline ends of V and J, which lose 2 bases and 4 bases respectively. From the cysteine up to the phenylalanine, the CDR3 has a length of 14 residues. Of all the DNA, just the CDR3 is kept, 42 bases in frame from base 1. CDR1 and CDR2, looked up from the germline V gene (reference sequence), are DFQATT and SNEGSKA. The axillary draining lymph nodes of breast cancer patients were the source of the lymph node samples. The paper's findings and limits, for the study overall: The conclusion that tumor T cells originate in lymph nodes was framed as consistent with a hypothesis rather than directly demonstrated. The data were judged consistent with most tumor T cells deriving from the lymph node and then expanding within tumor tissue. T-cell repertoire diversity in tumors was found to be lower than in lymph nodes but higher than in nontumor tissue, and preferential V and J gene usage was observed. Tumor and nontumor tissue repertoires were significantly more similar in luminal-like than in basal-like breast cancer.

Sequencing was performed on an Illumina HiSeq 2000. Multiplex PCR amplification was used to generate the TCR beta chain libraries. High-throughput sequencing was used to analyze the amplified TCR beta chain products. Using fastp at Q25 and MiXCR, TCRdb reprocessed the public reads and kept productive beta chains. Under each unique CDR3 protein, matching rows form one entry showing the most common genes and DNA. In all, the sample holds over 100,000 distinct CDR3 sequences, and around 22% of those were seen once. The biggest ten clones account for roughly 2.7% of the sample. The receptor comes from a female donor with breast cancer. Some clones in this sample may be carry-over from other donors' samples. Sequenced material: axillary lymph node tissue. The chain is encoded by TRBV20-1 joined to TRBJ1-2, with an unclear D gene assignment. The CDR3 protein sequence reads: CSARNPVGVYGYTF. In nucleotides, the sequence is TGCAGTGCTAGAAACCCAGTTGGGGTCTATGGCTACACCTTC.